This T cell receptor beta chain emerged from a study of blood T cell repertoires in COVID-19. Study in general: The cDNA or gDNA used as material had been derived from T cells, B-cell-depleted T cells, or PBMCs.

CDR1 and CDR2 from the germline V gene are MNHNY and SVGAGI (reference sequence). The length of the CDR3 is 15 residues. The V gene end was trimmed by 6 bases and the J gene end by 3 bases; junction bases not matched to a gene: 7. Seattle researchers signed up patients amid active infection and tracked them longitudinally. The assay was immunoSEQ multiplex PCR, and TCRdb's table has in-frame clones only and misses some. The sample lists some 56,000 clones; roughly nine tenths were seen once. The receptor was isolated from an older woman with COVID-19, enrolled during active disease. The gene calls are TRBV6-6 and TRBJ2-1, with 8 bases matching TRBD1. Sample: peripheral blood. The CDR3 is CASSHTTGGYNEQFF. The CDR3 DNA reads as TGTGCCAGCAGCCATACCACAGGGGGCTACAATGAGCAGTTCTTC.